The sample holds a few counts of the clone carrying this TCR beta chain. Its antigen remains unknown. TCRdb used MiXCR to reprocess the 5' RACE reads, holding one entry per CDR3 protein. The table has 150,000 to 200,000 distinct CDR3 sequences, about 6% seen once. The record originates from a study of T cells after yellow fever vaccination. In the study overall: Some fractions had low cell numbers, and these were prepared with SMART-Seq v4 Ultra Low Input. General study points: Contaminants from the bulk population, in the form of abundant clonotypes, could be found in FACS-sorted repertoires. Post-booster repertoires again held most primary-vaccination clones (about 95% CD4, 88% CD8).

Germline CDR1 and CDR2: SGHTA and FQGNSA. CDR3 length: 17 residues. Trimming took 0 bases from V and 2 from J, leaving 16 bases between them. Sequenced here: CD4+ T cells sorted from PBMCs, sampled on the day of the first yellow fever vaccination. The chain combines TRBV7-2 with TRBJ2-5; tentatively, D is TRBD2 (5 bases). The origin of this receptor is a young man who received the YFV17D yellow fever vaccine. CDR3 in amino acids: CASSLARWGVGQETQYF. The CDR3 nucleotides read TGTGCCAGCAGCTTAGCGCGGTGGGGAGTAGGGCAAGAGACCCAGTACTTC.